The 28 T cell receptor beta chains below were found in one sample sequenced in a study of blood T cell repertoires in COVID-19. Profiled with immunoSEQ multiplex PCR; TCRdb holds only in-frame clones, not every one. The sample holds under 150,000 clones, around nine tenths seen once. The source material was PBMCs or T cells enriched from blood (not recorded which). The receptors were gathered from a woman between 25 and 40 years old with acute COVID-19.

The V gene is TRBV6-5, the J gene TRBJ2-1; D gene uncertain. Trimming pared 4 bases from V and 5 bases from J, leaving 12 bases between. Germline V lookup: CDR1 MNHEY, CDR2 SVGAGI. The CDR3 totals 14 residues. CDR3 protein: CASSFSPSDNEQFF. The CDR3 DNA sequence: TGTGCCAGCAGTTTCTCCCCCAGTGACAATGAGCAGTTCTTC.

V usage is TRBV9 and J usage is TRBJ1-2; D possibly corresponds to TRBD1 (6 bases). V lost 3 bases to trimming and J lost 8 bases, with 20 bases between them. The germline V gene encodes CDR1 SGDLS and CDR2 YYNGEE. This CDR3 contains 15 residues. CDR3 sequence reads: CASSAQQGTSAGYTF. In DNA, the CDR3 is TGTGCCAGCAGCGCCCAACAGGGTACCTCTGCCGGCTACACCTTC.

This clone has a single count. The rearrangement joins TRBV7-2 to TRBJ2-6, with D unresolved. V dropped 1 base and J dropped 0 bases, with 10 bases sitting between them. The CDR3 runs 17 residues. CDR1 SGHTA and CDR2 FQGNSA come from the germline V gene. DNA for the CDR3: TGTGCCAGCAGCTTAGGAGTCCGGGTCTCTGGGGCCAACGTCCTGACTTTC. Protein: CASSLGVRVSGANVLTF.

This rearrangement joins TRBV3-1 (or the pseudogene TRBV3-2) to TRBJ1-5, with 9 nucleotides matching TRBD1. Per the germline V gene, CDR1 is LGHDT and CDR2 is YNNKEL (reference sequence). Trimming took 0 bases from V and 7 from J; bases not matched to a gene: 10. The CDR3 has 17 amino acids. As DNA, the CDR3 is TGTGCCAGCAGCCAAGATCTTAGGACAGGGGTTGGACAGCCCCAGCATTTT. Translation gives CASSQDLRTGVGQPQHF.

V is TRBV19 and J is TRBJ2-1; D not certain. The length of the CDR3 is 18 residues. Germline V lookup: CDR1 LNHDA, CDR2 SQIVND (reference sequence). The V and J ends lost 2 bases and 5 bases respectively, with 22 bases between them. The CDR3 is CASSIQRGQSLFHNEQFF. The CDR3, as DNA: TGTGCCAGTAGTATACAAAGAGGTCAGAGCCTATTCCACAATGAGCAGTTCTTC.

The chain employs TRBV28 and TRBJ1-3; no firm D call. The length of the CDR3 is 15 residues. CDR1 MDHEN and CDR2 SYDVKM come from the germline V gene. The V gene lost 1 base and the J gene lost 2 bases, with 9 bases spanning the gap. The CDR3 protein is CASSLSGTTGNTIYF. CDR3 coding DNA: TGTGCCAGCAGTTTATCCGGAACTACTGGAAACACCATATATTTT.

J is TRBJ1-5 and V is TRBV24-1, with no clear D. V lost 5 bases and J 16 bases, leaving 23 bases between the germline ends. In germline, CDR1 is KGHDR, CDR2 SFDVKD. This CDR3 comprises 14 residues. CDR3 loop: CATSGSPSGQPRHF. For the CDR3, the DNA is TGTGCCACCAGTGGATCCCCGTCGGGTCAGCCCCGACATTTT.

The chain is built from TRBV9 and TRBJ2-7; D gene unclear. Trimming removed 0 bases at V and 2 bases at J, with 6 bases between. CDR3 size: 13 residues. Germline values: CDR1 SGDLS, CDR2 YYNGEE. The CDR3 reads CASSVGPAYEQYF. The DNA of the CDR3 is TGTGCCAGCAGCGTAGGGCCCGCCTACGAGCAGTACTTC.

This clone has just a few counts. This chain uses TRBV6-2 or TRBV6-3 with TRBJ1-5; 10 nucleotides agree with TRBD1. This CDR3 has 14 amino acids. V lost 6 bases and J lost 5; bases outside the gene matches: 4. Germline V gene lookup returns CDR1 MNHEY and CDR2 SVGEGT. CDR3 protein: CASSGTGDHQPQHF. As DNA, the CDR3 is TGTGCCAGCAGCGGGACAGGGGACCATCAGCCCCAGCATTTT.

The sample holds one count of this clone. V and J are TRBV18 and TRBJ2-2, with D possibly matching TRBD1 (5 bases). CDR3 length equals 15 residues. Germline lookup yields CDR1 KGHSH and CDR2 LQKENI. Trimming cost V 2 bases and J 2 bases, with 9 bases left between them. CDR3 region: CASSPTGLNTGELFF. Here the CDR3 DNA reads TGTGCCAGCTCACCAACAGGATTAAACACCGGGGAGCTGTTTTTT.

This clone appeared a single time. V gene TRBV30 combines with J gene TRBJ1-5, with D maybe TRBD1 (5 bases). CDR1 and CDR2 (germline): GTSNPN, SVGIG (reference sequence). This CDR3 is built from 14 residues. V was trimmed by 0 bases and J by 5 bases, leaving 11 bases between them. CDR3 sequence (DNA): TGTGCCTGGAGTGTGGTAGGGGTACATCAGCCCCAGCATTTT. Protein sequence: CAWSVVGVHQPQHF.

The V call is TRBV5-1, the J call TRBJ2-7, with 12 bases matching TRBD1. The CDR3 extends over 17 amino acids. The germline CDR1 and CDR2 sequences are SGHRS and YFSETQ. V was pared by 3 bases and J by 4 bases, with 11 bases of the junction left unmatched. CDR3 loop: CASSSNTGTGGWYEQYF. CDR3 nucleotides: TGCGCCAGCAGCTCGAATACCGGGACAGGGGGCTGGTACGAGCAGTACTTC.

This clone was seen only a few times. This chain uses TRBV6-1 with TRBJ1-5; a possible D gene is TRBD1 (6 bases). Germline lookup yields CDR1 MNHNS and CDR2 SASEGT. V dropped 3 bases and J dropped 5 bases, with 14 bases sitting between them. This CDR3 spans 15 amino acids. CDR3 region: CASSDLTGLYQPQHF. CDR3 nucleotide sequence: TGTGCCAGCAGTGATCTGACAGGATTATATCAGCCCCAGCATTTT.

The J gene is TRBJ2-3, the V gene TRBV9; TRBD2 matches at 12 bases. This CDR3 comprises 16 residues. V lost 4 bases and J lost 6; bases outside the gene matches: 9. From germline, CDR1 is SGDLS and CDR2 YYNGEE. Here the CDR3 DNA reads TGTGCCAGCAGCCCCCCGACTAGCGGGAGCTCCGATACGCAGTATTTT. It encodes CASSPPTSGSSDTQYF. Full variable domain (outside the CDR3, taken from reference TRBV9 and TRBJ2-3): DSGVTQTPKHLITATGQRVTLRCSPRSGDLSVYWYQQSLDQGLQFLIQYYNGEERAKGNILERFSAQQFPDLHSELNLSSLELGDSALYFCASSPPTSGSSDTQYFGPGTRLTVL.

This chain joins TRBV5-1 and TRBJ2-3; 7 bases fit TRBD2. V lost 7 bases, J lost 0 bases, and 8 bases stayed unmatched. The germline V gene encodes CDR1 SGHRS and CDR2 YFSETQ. CDR3 length: 15 residues. CDR3 coding DNA: TGCGCCAGCCGCACGGGCGGGGGAAGCACAGATACGCAGTATTTT. Its translation is CASRTGGGSTDTQYF. Full variable domain (outside the CDR3, taken from reference TRBV5-1 and TRBJ2-3): KAGVTQTPRYLIKTRGQQVTLSCSPISGHRSVSWYQQTPGQGLQFLFEYFSETQRNKGNFPGRFSGRQFSNSRSEMNVSTLELGDSALYLCASRTGGGSTDTQYFGPGTRLTVL.

The chain combines TRBV6-5 with TRBJ1-3; 10 bases map to TRBD1. The CDR3 runs 14 residues. The germline gives CDR1 MNHEY, CDR2 SVGAGI. Trimming cost V 7 bases and J 5 bases; bases outside gene matches: 5. CDR3 nucleotides: TGTGCCAGCATTTGGGGACAGGGGCGAAACACCATATATTTT. It translates to CASIWGQGRNTIYF.

This chain joins TRBV9 and TRBJ2-3; possible D gene TRBD2, 6 bases. CDR1 is SGDLS, CDR2 YYNGEE, per germline. V lost 0 bases to trimming and J lost 6 bases, with 11 bases between them. The CDR3 sequence is 14 residues long. This CDR3 is CASSVESRGDTQYF. The CDR3, as DNA: TGTGCCAGCAGCGTAGAGAGCCGGGGGGATACGCAGTATTTT.

This sequence joins TRBV19 and TRBJ1-5; possible D gene TRBD1, 6 bases. CDR3 length: 15 amino acids. Germline V CDR1 and CDR2: LNHDA, SQIVND (reference sequence). V lost 10 bases to trimming and J lost 2 bases, with 18 bases between them. The chain's CDR3 is CATVSGGAGNQPQHF. The CDR3 DNA reads as TGTGCCACCGTCAGCGGGGGCGCCGGCAATCAGCCCCAGCATTTT.

The chain joins TRBV7-2 to TRBJ1-1; TRBD1 might be the D (6 bases). This CDR3 has 19 residues. Trimming cost V 5 bases and J 5 bases, with 30 bases left between them. Germline V gene data show CDR1 as SGHTA and CDR2 as FQGNSA. CDR3 loop: CASSLKGGAGTLRRTEAFF. CDR3 DNA: TGTGCCAGCAGCCTTAAAGGGGGTGCAGGAACACTGAGGCGTACTGAAGCTTTCTTT.

V usage is TRBV7-3 and J usage is TRBJ1-1; the match to TRBD1 covers 9 bases. The length of the CDR3 is 16 residues. The ends lost 4 bases at V and 3 bases at J; junction bases unmatched: 9. Germline V gene sequence: CDR1 SGHTA, CDR2 FQGTGA. The CDR3 sequence: CASSSTGGARYTEAFF. The CDR3 DNA follows: TGTGCCAGCAGCTCCACAGGGGGCGCGAGGTACACTGAAGCTTTCTTT. Together with reference TRBV7-3 and TRBJ1-1, the CDR3 gives the full variable domain: GAGVSQTPSNKVTEKGKYVELRCDPISGHTALYWYRQSLGQGPEFLIYFQGTGAADDSGLPNDRFFAVRPEGSVSTLKIQRTERGDSAVYLCASSSTGGARYTEAFFGQGTRLTVV.

The chain carries TRBV2 and TRBJ1-5; 8 nucleotides agree with TRBD1. The germline CDR1 and CDR2 sequences are SNHLY and FYNNEI. The CDR3 runs to 14 residues. The V and J ends lost 2 bases and 5 bases, in that order; junction bases with no gene match: 2. The CDR3 DNA reads TGTGCCAGCAGTGAACAGGGGGCCTATCAGCCCCAGCATTTT. Encoded protein: CASSEQGAYQPQHF.

The V call is TRBV3-1 (or the pseudogene TRBV3-2), the J call TRBJ1-5; the D is unclear. In germline, CDR1 is LGHDT, CDR2 YNNKEL (reference sequence). This CDR3 has 13 residues. The V and J ends lost 0 bases and 7 bases respectively, with 7 bases between them. The CDR3 region has the DNA TGTGCCAGCAGCCAAGATCACGAGCAGCCCCAGCATTTT. It specifies CASSQDHEQPQHF.

The chain carries TRBV24-1 and TRBJ2-3; D uncertain. Trimming took 3 bases from V and 2 from J, leaving 11 bases between them. This CDR3 is 15 amino acids long. Germline V gene sequence: CDR1 KGHDR, CDR2 SFDVKD. The CDR3 loop is CATSDIDSATDTQYF. The CDR3 nucleotides are TGTGCCACCAGTGATATAGACTCTGCCACAGATACGCAGTATTTT.

This clone was found once. The rearrangement uses TRBV6-5 and TRBJ2-7; TRBD1 is a possible D gene (5 bases). The CDR3 has 14 residues. With 5 bases removed from V and 0 bases from J, the gap between germline ends came to 11 bases. CDR1 MNHEY and CDR2 SVGAGI come from the germline V gene. The CDR3 DNA sequence: TGTGCCAGCAGTACCGTGGACACCTCCTACGAGCAGTACTTC. This translates into CASSTVDTSYEQYF.

This chain joins TRBV6-4 and TRBJ2-1; 7 bases are a match to TRBD1. V lost 6 bases and J lost 9; bases outside the gene matches: 8. Germline assignment: CDR1 MRHNA and CDR2 SNTAGT. This CDR3 is built from 13 residues. The CDR3 DNA reads as TGTGCCAGCAGGCGGACAGGTGATGCTGAGCAGTTCTTC. Its protein product is CASRRTGDAEQFF.

The V call is TRBV7-9, the J call TRBJ2-7; the D gene is possibly TRBD1 (5 bases). CDR1 is SEHNR and CDR2 is FQNEAQ in the germline V gene (reference sequence). The germline V and J ends were trimmed by 3 bases and 3 bases, with 15 bases remaining between them. This CDR3 spans 15 amino acids. The CDR3 bases are TGTGCCAGCAGCTTTACTCTCGGTCAGGGCTACGAGCAGTACTTC. It translates to CASSFTLGQGYEQYF.

The V gene is TRBV19, the J gene TRBJ2-3; maybe TRBD2 (7 bases). This CDR3 has 14 amino acids. Germline assignment: CDR1 LNHDA and CDR2 SQIVND (reference sequence). The ends were cut back, 3 bases at V and 8 bases at J, with 15 bases in the middle. As DNA, the CDR3 is TGTGCCAGTAGTATGGGGGGGCCTCTCGGTACGCAGTATTTT. As protein: CASSMGGPLGTQYF.

The chain couples TRBV7-2 to TRBJ2-3; D is unresolved. Trimming stripped 5 bases from V and 5 bases from J, with 14 bases between. The CDR3 contains 14 residues. Germline V lookup: CDR1 SGHTA, CDR2 FQGNSA. The CDR3 region is CASSPNAGRDTQYF. The CDR3 DNA reads as TGTGCCAGCAGCCCAAATGCAGGCAGAGATACGCAGTATTTT.